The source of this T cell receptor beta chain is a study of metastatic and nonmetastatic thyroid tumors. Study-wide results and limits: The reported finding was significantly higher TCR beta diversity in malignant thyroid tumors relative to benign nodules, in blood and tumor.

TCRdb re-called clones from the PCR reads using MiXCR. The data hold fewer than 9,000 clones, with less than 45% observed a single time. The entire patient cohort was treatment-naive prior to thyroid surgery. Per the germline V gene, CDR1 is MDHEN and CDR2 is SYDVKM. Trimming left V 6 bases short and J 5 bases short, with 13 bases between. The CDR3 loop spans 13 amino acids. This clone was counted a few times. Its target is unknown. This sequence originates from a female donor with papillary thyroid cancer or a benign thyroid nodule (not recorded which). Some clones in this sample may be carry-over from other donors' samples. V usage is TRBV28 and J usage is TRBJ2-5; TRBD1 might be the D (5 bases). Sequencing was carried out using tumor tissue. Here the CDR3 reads CASSRVAGETQYF. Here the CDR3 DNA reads TGTGCCAGCAGCCGGGTAGCAGGGGAGACCCAGTACTTC.